This TCR beta chain was captured by sequencing in a study of OX40 agonist ivuxolimab in advanced cancers. The cohort excluded patients with autoimmune disease history or systemic immunosuppression. Germline V gene sequence: CDR1 SGHTA, CDR2 FQGNSA. The CDR3 is 16 amino acids. Trimming cost V 2 bases and J 7 bases; bases outside gene matches: 9. TCRdb's copy holds only in-frame clones and misses some; the assay was immunoSEQ multiplex PCR. The sample yields around 50,000 clones, 84% seen once. The chain carries TRBV7-2 and TRBJ2-5; 11 nucleotides match TRBD2. The material was CD4+ or CD8+ T cells sorted from blood, obtained in a trial of the OX40 agonist ivuxolimab. This clonotype originated in an adult with an advanced solid tumor such as melanoma, head and neck, liver or kidney cancer. CDR3 sequence reads: CASSLHSGRVWGTQYF. The CDR3 DNA reads as TGTGCCAGCAGCTTACATAGCGGGAGGGTTTGGGGGACCCAGTACTTC.